This T cell receptor beta chain is drawn from a study of cytotoxic CD8 clonotypes in ibrutinib-treated CLL (dated by TCRdb to the early 2020s). Study-wide context: In this cohort, around 15 patients were treatment-naive and approximately 10 were relapsed/refractory, while roughly 17 had unmutated IGHV. Longitudinal samples were obtainable from 26 of the 86 participants in the trial. Responses were partial in some 24 patients and complete in 2; after median about 63 months follow-up, about 14 stayed in remission and some twelve progressed. An average of about 250,000 productive templates and 94,082 productive rearrangements was obtained per sample. Patients were still on ibrutinib when every remission and progressive disease sample was collected. Cryopreserved peripheral blood mononuclear cells were obtained before treatment, at response, and at either sustained remission or disease progression. The response samples were drawn at a median of 12 months into treatment, with a range of about 6 to 36 months. Study-wide findings and limitations: Sustained-remission and progressing patients did not have matched sampling times, and lymph node repertoires were not examined. Clonality increased at ibrutinib response, stayed stable in sustained remission, and fell back toward baseline at progression. At baseline, clonality was higher than in age-matched healthy donors and showed a strong correlation with circulating CD8+ T-cell counts. Public clonotypes were rare and either contracted or stayed stable during treatment, and the rise in clonality at ibrutinib response reflected the expansion of private clonotypes.

Worth noting for this clone: Which antigen it targets is not known. Base qualities are not provided; no much larger clone lies one nucleotide away.

For CDR1 and CDR2, the germline V gene (reference sequence) lists LNHNV and YYDKDF. The trim is 2 bases for V and 3 bases for J, with a gap of 15 bases between the germline ends. The CDR3 starts with the cysteine, ends with the phenylalanine, and has 16 residues. Kept here is only the CDR3 DNA, which spans 48 bases and is read in frame from base 1. Roughly 2 micrograms of genomic DNA were extracted from cryopreserved PBMCs for TCR beta library preparation. Longitudinal blood samples from CLL patients on ibrutinib monotherapy underwent high-throughput TCR beta sequencing. The patients took part in an open-label, single-center phase 2 trial of ibrutinib monotherapy. Each clonotype received, on average, around 10x coverage in deep resolution sequencing performed on a MiSeq, where the target depth lay between 1 in 1 million and 1 in 200,000 T cells. The immunoSEQ hsTCRB Kit was used to generate TCR beta libraries. The authors' pipeline ran thus. The data were analyzed with ImmunoSEQ Analyzer and ImmunoSEQ Data Assistant, and V, D and J gene assignments followed IMGT definitions. Clonality, with values ranging from 0 to 1, was calculated as one minus the normalized Shannon entropy of productive rearrangement frequencies. Public clonotype analysis was restricted to overrepresented clonotypes comprising at least 0.05% of each patient's repertoire. Repertoires from thirteen age-matched healthy donors in immuneACCESS were used as clonality controls. TCRdb re-hosts the immuneACCESS table, in-frame sequences only. Its copies lack some clones; in the studies checked, an unresolved V gene accounts for under half of them, and the cause for the rest is not known. V and J calls and clone size are given by that table; D and trimming were obtained from the DNA. This sample has more than 110,000 clones in its table, and around 80% of those were observed once. Less than 9% of the sample comes from the top ten.

The chain links TRBV15 with TRBJ2-3; tentative D gene TRBD1, with 6 bases matching. Sequences were derived from PBMCs, sampled after 36 months of ibrutinib treatment. The TCR comes from a human donor with chronic lymphocytic leukemia. The sequenced DNA: TGTGCCACCAGCAGATCCAGGGGCGGTTTAACAGATACGCAGTATTTT. This codes for CATSRSRGGLTDTQYF.